The 5 T cell receptor beta chains below were found in one sample sequenced in a study of OX40 agonist ivuxolimab in advanced cancers. Sequencing used immunoSEQ multiplex PCR; TCRdb keeps in-frame clones, though not all of them. The repertoire has around 38,000 clones, 78% of them found once; the top ten carry 13%. The material sequenced was CD4+ or CD8+ T cells sorted from blood, taken in a trial of the OX40 agonist ivuxolimab. The receptors stem from an adult with an advanced solid tumor such as melanoma, head and neck, liver or kidney cancer.

This chain connects TRBV14 to TRBJ2-7; possibly TRBD2 for D (6 bases). V lost 1 base to trimming and J lost 6 bases, with 22 bases between them. Germline V gene data show CDR1 as SGHDN and CDR2 as FVKESK. The CDR3 sequence is 17 residues long. The CDR3 protein is CASSQVGGVRGITEQYF. In DNA, the CDR3 is TGTGCCAGCAGCCAAGTGGGGGGAGTTCGAGGAATCACCGAGCAGTACTTC.

This chain uses TRBV7-8 with TRBJ1-1, with D perhaps TRBD1 (6 bases). This CDR3 spans 14 amino acids. Germline loops: CDR1 SGHVS, CDR2 FQNEAQ. The germline V and J ends were trimmed by 1 base and 3 bases, with 9 bases remaining between them. The CDR3 DNA reads as TGTGCCAGCAGCTTAGGTTACAGGGACACTGAAGCTTTCTTT. Amino acids: CASSLGYRDTEAFF.

The V gene is TRBV4-1, the J gene TRBJ2-3; 11 bases agree with TRBD1. J gave up 6 bases and V 1 base, and 6 bases lay outside the gene matches. The CDR3 has 16 amino acids. The germline V gene has CDR1 MGHRA and CDR2 YSYEKL. CDR3 coding DNA: TGCGCCAGCAGCCAAGCCCCGGGACAGGGGGTTGATACGCAGTATTTT. This encodes CASSQAPGQGVDTQYF.

CDR3: CAWSGRRTDTQYF. CDR3 DNA sequence: TGTGCCTGGAGCGGGAGGAGGACAGATACGCAGTATTTT. The gene calls are TRBV30 and TRBJ2-3; 7 nucleotides agree with TRBD2. In germline, CDR1 is GTSNPN, CDR2 SVGIG (reference sequence). V dropped 3 bases and J dropped 3; count of bases not matched to a gene: 3. The CDR3 totals 13 residues.

This clone was picked up a small number of times. The chain joins TRBV18 to TRBJ2-5; 7 positions match TRBD1. J gave up 0 bases and V 3 bases, and 7 bases lay outside the gene matches. Germline values: CDR1 KGHSH, CDR2 LQKENI. There are 16 residues in the CDR3. DNA of the CDR3: TGTGCCAGCTCACCTTACATACAGGGGTACCAAGAGACCCAGTACTTC. It codes for CASSPYIQGYQETQYF.